Shown below are 9 T cell receptor beta chains from a single sample sequenced in a study of PD-1 blockade in mismatch repair-deficient tumors. Measured with immunoSEQ multiplex PCR; TCRdb has only the in-frame clones, and not every one. This sample yields 120,000 or so clones, of which 85% to 90% are seen a single time; about 12% belongs to the top ten. Source: peripheral blood, taken approximately 72 weeks after starting pembrolizumab. The receptors were sampled from an adult with mismatch repair-deficient cancer.

The V call is TRBV27, the J call TRBJ1-5; D is uncertain. Germline-derived CDR1 and CDR2 are MNHEY and SMNVEV (reference sequence). The CDR3 runs 13 residues. Trimming stripped 3 bases from V and 2 bases from J, with 5 bases between. The CDR3 reads CASSFEGNQPQHF. In DNA, the CDR3 is TGTGCCAGCAGTTTTGAGGGCAATCAGCCCCAGCATTTT.

The chain combines TRBV19 with TRBJ2-1; D is undetermined. V lost 4 bases and J 4 bases, leaving 20 bases between the germline ends. CDR3 length: 17 residues. CDR1 LNHDA and CDR2 SQIVND come from the germline V gene (reference sequence). The CDR3 reads CASSTRTPEEPYNEQFF. The DNA for the CDR3 is TGTGCCAGTAGTACACGGACCCCCGAAGAACCTTACAATGAGCAGTTCTTC. The full variable domain, rest sourced from reference TRBV19 and TRBJ2-1, is DGGITQSPKYLFRKEGQNVTLSCEQNLNHDAMYWYRQDPGQGLRLIYYSQIVNDFQKGDIAEGYSVSREKKESFPLTVTSAQKNPTAFYLCASSTRTPEEPYNEQFFGPGTRLTVL.

This rearrangement joins TRBV11-2 to TRBJ2-1, with D possibly being TRBD2 (5 bases). V lost 5 bases and J 9 bases, leaving 14 bases between the germline ends. The germline V gene encodes CDR1 SGHAT and CDR2 FQNNGV. The CDR3 totals 13 residues. The CDR3 sequence: CASSPPGMFEQFF. Written as DNA, the CDR3 is TGTGCCAGCAGCCCCCCCGGGATGTTTGAGCAGTTCTTC.

V and J are TRBV11-2 and TRBJ1-3; tentative D call: TRBD1 (5 bases). This CDR3 has 15 amino acids. Trimming cost V 5 bases and J 0 bases, with 11 bases left between them. Germline-derived CDR1 and CDR2 are SGHAT and FQNNGV. The DNA of the CDR3 is TGTGCCAGCAGCACACAGGAACCCTCTGGAAACACCATATATTTT. This gives the protein CASSTQEPSGNTIYF.

The chain combines TRBV5-4 with TRBJ2-2, with D perhaps TRBD2 (6 bases). The length of the CDR3 is 15 residues. V shed 9 bases and J shed 0 bases, with 15 bases lying between them. Germline CDR1 and CDR2: SGHNT and YYREEE (reference sequence). Here the CDR3 DNA reads TGTGCCACCCAAGCTAGCGCTACGAACACCGGGGAGCTGTTTTTT. It translates to CATQASATNTGELFF. The full variable domain, in which reference TRBV5-4 and TRBJ2-2 provide the parts outside the CDR3, is ETGVTQSPTHLIKTRGQQVTLRCSSQSGHNTVSWYQQALGQGPQFIFQYYREEENGRGNFPPRFSGLQFPNYSSELNVNALELDDSALYLCATQASATNTGELFFGEGSRLTVL.

The chain couples TRBV25-1 to TRBJ2-1, with 7 bases that match TRBD1. CDR1 and CDR2 from the germline V gene are MGHDK and SYGVNS. This CDR3 is built from 11 residues. DNA for the CDR3: TGTGGAGCGCAGGGGGACAATGAGCAGTTCTTC. This translates into CGAQGDNEQFF.

This sequence joins TRBV7-3 and TRBJ2-7; D is perhaps TRBD1 (5 bases). The germline CDR1 and CDR2 sequences are SGHTA and FQGTGA. The CDR3 has 13 amino acids. V lost 5 bases to trimming and J lost 3 bases, with 11 bases between them. Here the CDR3 DNA reads TGTGCCAGCAGCCCCGCCCAGGGCTACGAGCAGTACTTC. Protein product: CASSPAQGYEQYF.

The CDR3 bases are TGTGCAAGCCACGGGGAGAACACTGAAGCTTTCTTT. This gives the protein CASHGENTEAFF. The chain employs TRBV7-9 and TRBJ1-1, with no clear D. The CDR3 length is 12 residues. CDR1 and CDR2 from the germline V gene are SEHNR and FQNEAQ (reference sequence).

The CDR3 nucleotides read TGTGCCAGCAGCCCACGACTAGCGGGTAACGAGCAGTACTTC. It is translated as CASSPRLAGNEQYF. This chain uses TRBV7-8 with TRBJ2-7, with 10 bases lining up with TRBD2. Germline V gene lookup returns CDR1 SGHVS and CDR2 FQNEAQ. The CDR3 contains 14 residues. The trim removed 5 bases at V and 5 bases at J, leaving 6 bases unmatched.